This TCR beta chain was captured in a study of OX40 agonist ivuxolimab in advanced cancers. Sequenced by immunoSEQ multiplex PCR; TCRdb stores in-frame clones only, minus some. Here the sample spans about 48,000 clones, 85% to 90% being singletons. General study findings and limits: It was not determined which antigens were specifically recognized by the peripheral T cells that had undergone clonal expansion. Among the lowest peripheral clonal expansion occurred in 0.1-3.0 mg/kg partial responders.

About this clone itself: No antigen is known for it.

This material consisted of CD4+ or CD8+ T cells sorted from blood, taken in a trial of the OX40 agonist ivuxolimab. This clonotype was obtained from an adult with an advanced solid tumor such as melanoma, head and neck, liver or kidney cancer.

This CDR3 is CASSPAGATNEKLFF. CDR3 sequence (DNA): TGTGCCAGCAGTCCTGCCGGGGCAACTAATGAAAAACTGTTTTTT. The V call is TRBV11-2, the J call TRBJ1-4, with D uncertain. The CDR3 length is 15 residues. Germline V CDR1 and CDR2: SGHAT, FQNNGV. V was cut by 6 bases and J by 0 bases, with 11 bases left in between.